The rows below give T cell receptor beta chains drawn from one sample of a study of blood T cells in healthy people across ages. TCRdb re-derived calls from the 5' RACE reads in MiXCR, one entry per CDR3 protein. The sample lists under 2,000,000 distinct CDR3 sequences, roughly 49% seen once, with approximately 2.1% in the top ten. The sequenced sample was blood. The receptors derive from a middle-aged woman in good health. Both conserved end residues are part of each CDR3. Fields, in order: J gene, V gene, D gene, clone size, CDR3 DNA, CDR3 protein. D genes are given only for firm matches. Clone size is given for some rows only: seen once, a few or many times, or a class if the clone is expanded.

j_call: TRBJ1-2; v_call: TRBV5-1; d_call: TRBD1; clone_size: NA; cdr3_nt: TGCGCCAGCAGCTTGTCTGCCCTACAGGGGATGGATGGCTACACCTTC; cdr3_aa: CASSLSALQGMDGYTF
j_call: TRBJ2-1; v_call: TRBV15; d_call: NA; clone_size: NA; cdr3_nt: TGTGCCACCAGCGAACAGGACAGTCTTCCCAATGAGCAGTTCTTC; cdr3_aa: CATSEQDSLPNEQFF
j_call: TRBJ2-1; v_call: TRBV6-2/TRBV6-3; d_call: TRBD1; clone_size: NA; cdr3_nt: TGTGCCGTCCGGGACAGCTCCTACAATGAGCAGTTCTTC; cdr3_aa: CAVRDSSYNEQFF
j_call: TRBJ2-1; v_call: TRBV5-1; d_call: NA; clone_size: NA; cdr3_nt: TGCGCCAGCAGCTTGGGACAAGACTACGAGCAGTTCTTC; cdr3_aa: CASSLGQDYEQFF
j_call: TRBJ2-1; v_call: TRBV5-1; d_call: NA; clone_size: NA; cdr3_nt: TGCGCCAGCAGCTTGTTTGACGAGGAGCAGTTCTTC; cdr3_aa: CASSLFDEEQFF
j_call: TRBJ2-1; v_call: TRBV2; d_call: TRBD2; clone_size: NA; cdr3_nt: TGTGCCAGCAGTGAAGGGGGCCGGGGGGGCCGACATGAGCAGTTCTTC; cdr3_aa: CASSEGGRGGRHEQFF
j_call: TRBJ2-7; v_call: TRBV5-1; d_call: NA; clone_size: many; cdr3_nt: TGCGCCAGCAGCGGTACAGTAGTCTACGAGCAGTACTTC; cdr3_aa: CASSGTVVYEQYF
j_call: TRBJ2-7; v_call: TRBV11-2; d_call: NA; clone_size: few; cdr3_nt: TGTGCCAGCAGCCCTATTTCGATCCCCTACGAGCAGTACTTC; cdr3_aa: CASSPISIPYEQYF
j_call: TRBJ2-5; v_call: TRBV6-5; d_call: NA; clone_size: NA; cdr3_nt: TGTGCCAGCAGTTACTCGGACCTTCAAGAGACCCAGTACTTC; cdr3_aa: CASSYSDLQETQYF
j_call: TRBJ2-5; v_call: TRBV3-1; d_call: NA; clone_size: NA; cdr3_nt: TGTGCCAGCAGCCAAGATTGGGGTCGGCAGACCCAGTACTTC; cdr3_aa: CASSQDWGRQTQYF
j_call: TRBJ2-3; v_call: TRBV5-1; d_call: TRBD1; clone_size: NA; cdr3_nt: TGCGCCAGCAGCCAGAAAGCCGGGACAGGCTACACAGATACGCAGTATTTT; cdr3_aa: CASSQKAGTGYTDTQYF
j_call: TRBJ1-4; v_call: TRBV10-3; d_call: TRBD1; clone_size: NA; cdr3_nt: TGTGCCATCAGTCCGGGACAGGGCGGGGAAAAACTGTTTTTT; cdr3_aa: CAISPGQGGEKLFF
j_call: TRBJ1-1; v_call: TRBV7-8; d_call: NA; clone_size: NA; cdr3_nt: TGTGCCAGCAGCTTAGTGAGGGGTCAGAACACTGGAGCTTTCTTT; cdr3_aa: CASSLVRGQNTGAFF
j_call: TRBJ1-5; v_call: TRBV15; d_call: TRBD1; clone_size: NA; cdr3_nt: TGTGCCACCAGCTTGCGACAGGGGACCAATCAGCCCCAGCATTTT; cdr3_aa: CATSLRQGTNQPQHF
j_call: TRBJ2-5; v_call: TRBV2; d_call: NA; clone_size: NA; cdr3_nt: TGTGCCAGCAGTTTGACCAATGGGGAGACCCAGTACTTC; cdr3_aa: CASSLTNGETQYF
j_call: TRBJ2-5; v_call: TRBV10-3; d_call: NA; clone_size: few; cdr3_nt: TGTGCCACATTGGAAGGGAGGACAGGGACCCAGTACTTC; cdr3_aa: CATLEGRTGTQYF
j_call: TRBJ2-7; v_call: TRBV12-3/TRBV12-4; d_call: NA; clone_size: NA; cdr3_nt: TGTGCCAGCAGTCCGACGTTTTACAATGAGCAGTACTTC; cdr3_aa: CASSPTFYNEQYF
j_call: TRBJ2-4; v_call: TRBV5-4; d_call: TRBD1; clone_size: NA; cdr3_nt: TGTGCCAGCACCGATCCACAGGGGCCTAAAAACATTCAGTACTTC; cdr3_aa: CASTDPQGPKNIQYF
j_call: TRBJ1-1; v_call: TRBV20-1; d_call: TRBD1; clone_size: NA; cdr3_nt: TGCAGTGCTAGGCCACAGGGGGCAAGGACTGAAGCTTTCTTT; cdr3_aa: CSARPQGARTEAFF
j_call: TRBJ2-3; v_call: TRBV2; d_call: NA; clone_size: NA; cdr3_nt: TGTGCCAGCAGTGCGGCTCACACAGATACGCAGTATTTT; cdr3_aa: CASSAAHTDTQYF
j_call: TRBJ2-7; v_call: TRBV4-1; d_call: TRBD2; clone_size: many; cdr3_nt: TGCGCCAGCAGCCGGGATAGCGGGACCTACGAGCAGTACTTC; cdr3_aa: CASSRDSGTYEQYF